These T cell receptor beta chains were read from a single sample in a study of glioma-infiltrating T cells after dendritic cell vaccination. Repertoires were generated with immunoSEQ multiplex PCR, while TCRdb's copy carries only in-frame clones and drops some. The profile shows 80,000 to 100,000 clones, around 80% of them singletons. Source: blood, taken before dendritic cell vaccination. The receptors come from a human donor with glioblastoma. Both conserved end residues are part of each CDR3. The D gene is left open where the match is weak. The size entry is marked missing in some rows and otherwise reads once, few, many or a size class.

-	TRBV6-5	-	TRBJ1-6	CASSDLGASSPLHF	TGTGCCAGCAGTGACCTGGGGGCGAGTTCACCCCTCCACTTT
-	TRBV5-1	-	TRBJ1-5	CASSSGTLGQPQHF	TGCGCCAGCAGCTCAGGGACACTGGGTCAGCCCCAGCATTTT
-	TRBV7-3	-	TRBJ1-1	CASQGDLNTEAFF	TGTGCCAGCCAAGGAGACCTGAACACTGAAGCTTTCTTT
few	TRBV14	-	TRBJ2-1	CASSPGTYNEQFF	TGTGCCAGCAGCCCGGGAACTTACAATGAGCAGTTCTTC
-	TRBV7-9	TRBD2	TRBJ2-3	CASSLGLAGAGDTQYF	TGTGCCAGCAGCCTAGGACTAGCGGGAGCGGGAGATACGCAGTATTTT
-	TRBV11-1	-	TRBJ1-2	CASSLKRGRGATDGYTF	TGTGCCAGCAGCTTAAAGCGGGGGCGCGGGGCGACCGATGGCTACACCTTC
-	TRBV19	TRBD2	TRBJ2-1	CASSTTSGSGNEQFF	TGTGCCAGTAGTACAACTAGCGGGAGCGGCAATGAGCAGTTCTTC
-	TRBV7-8	-	TRBJ2-7	CASSSSEDILSYEQYF	TGTGCCAGCAGCTCCTCTGAGGACATCCTATCCTACGAGCAGTACTTC
-	TRBV19	-	TRBJ1-2	CASSIVGTHYGYTF	TGTGCCAGTAGTATAGTGGGGACACACTATGGCTACACCTTC
once	TRBV5-1	TRBD1	TRBJ2-7	CASSPGQGPLYEQYF	TGCGCCAGCAGCCCCGGACAGGGCCCCTTGTACGAGCAGTACTTC
-	TRBV6-1	-	TRBJ1-2	CASSEFLTGTNYGYTF	TGTGCCAGCAGTGAATTTCTCACAGGGACCAACTATGGCTACACCTTC
-	TRBV6-5	TRBD1	TRBJ1-5	CASSSRDRVFQPQHF	TGTGCCAGCAGTTCCCGGGACAGGGTATTTCAGCCCCAGCATTTT
-	TRBV29-1	TRBD1	TRBJ2-3	CSVVPMDRLVTDTQYF	TGCAGCGTTGTGCCAATGGACAGGCTGGTTACAGATACGCAGTATTTT
-	TRBV7-2	-	TRBJ1-1	CASRAERLATEAFF	TGTGCCAGCCGTGCGGAGAGGTTGGCCACTGAAGCTTTCTTT
-	TRBV5-1	TRBD2	TRBJ2-7	CASSLVSGSFYEQYF	TGCGCCAGCAGCTTGGTGAGCGGGAGCTTTTACGAGCAGTACTTC
-	TRBV6-5	-	TRBJ1-6	CASYTQFTYNSPLHF	TGTGCCAGCTACACACAATTTACCTATAATTCACCCCTCCACTTT
-	TRBV10-3	-	TRBJ1-4	CAIRPSATNEKLFF	TGTGCCATCAGACCGAGTGCAACTAATGAAAAACTGTTTTTT
once	TRBV7-2	TRBD2	TRBJ2-3	CASSPGLVTDTQYF	TGTGCCAGCAGTCCGGGACTAGTGACAGATACGCAGTATTTT
-	TRBV2	-	TRBJ1-5	CASSSETNQPQHF	TGTGCCAGCAGTTCAGAAACCAATCAGCCCCAGCATTTT
-	TRBV10-2	-	TRBJ1-3	CASSESGSSGNTIYF	TGCGCCAGCAGTGAGTCGGGGAGCTCTGGAAACACCATATATTTT
-	TRBV27	TRBD2	TRBJ2-7	CASSLSWYSGGVSSYEQYF	TGTGCCAGCAGTTTATCCTGGTATAGCGGGGGGGTTAGCTCCTACGAGCAGTACTTC
-	TRBV27	TRBD2	TRBJ2-5	CASSSKGLAGLRETQYF	TGTGCCAGCAGTTCTAAAGGACTAGCGGGATTGAGGGAGACCCAGTACTTC
-	TRBV6-5	TRBD1	TRBJ1-4	CASRAQGATNEKLFF	TGTGCCAGCAGGGCACAGGGGGCAACTAATGAAAAACTGTTTTTT
once	TRBV9	TRBD1	TRBJ1-1	CASSAKGQMSEAFF	TGTGCCAGCAGCGCCAAGGGACAGATGTCTGAAGCTTTCTTT
-	TRBV30	TRBD2	TRBJ2-2	CAWKAGGPGGKLFF	TGTGCCTGGAAAGCGGGGGGGCCTGGCGGGAAGCTGTTTTTT
-	TRBV19	TRBD1	TRBJ1-2	CASSIQGANPQRGYTF	TGTGCCAGTAGTATACAGGGGGCGAACCCCCAGAGAGGCTACACCTTC
many	TRBV10-3	TRBD2	TRBJ2-3	CAISESTSGGTQYF	TGTGCCATCAGTGAGTCGACTAGCGGCGGTACGCAGTATTTT
many	TRBV28	-	TRBJ1-2	CASKRGGANYGYTF	TGTGCCAGCAAAAGGGGAGGGGCTAACTATGGCTACACCTTC
-	TRBV30	-	TRBJ1-3	CAWSPVGNTIYF	TGTGCCTGGTCTCCCGTTGGAAACACCATATATTTT
few	TRBV15	-	TRBJ1-3	CATSRDGGPGNTIYF	TGTGCCACCAGCAGAGATGGAGGGCCCGGAAACACCATATATTTT
-	TRBV19	TRBD1	TRBJ1-5	CASGRTGLSNQPQHF	TGTGCCAGTGGAAGGACAGGGTTAAGCAATCAGCCCCAGCATTTT
-	TRBV19	TRBD1	TRBJ2-2	CASSQTGGGTGELFF	TGTGCCAGTAGTCAGACAGGGGGCGGCACCGGGGAGCTGTTTTTT
-	TRBV6-5	-	TRBJ1-1	CASSYGLGTEAFF	TGTGCCAGCAGTTACGGACTAGGTACTGAAGCTTTCTTT
-	TRBV4-2	TRBD2	TRBJ2-2	CASSLLAGVNTGELFF	TGTGCCAGCAGCTTGTTAGCGGGGGTGAACACCGGGGAGCTGTTTTTT
-	TRBV6-1	TRBD2	TRBJ2-3	CASSPLAASTDTQYF	TGTGCCAGCAGTCCACTAGCGGCTAGCACAGATACGCAGTATTTT
-	TRBV21-1	-	TRBJ2-7	CASSLQGEWGSSYEQYF	TGTGCCAGCAGCCTCCAGGGGGAGTGGGGGAGCTCCTACGAGCAGTACTTC
-	TRBV30	TRBD2	TRBJ2-3	CAWSPSGTSGTDTQYF	TGTGCCTGGAGTCCCTCCGGGACTAGCGGCACAGATACGCAGTATTTT